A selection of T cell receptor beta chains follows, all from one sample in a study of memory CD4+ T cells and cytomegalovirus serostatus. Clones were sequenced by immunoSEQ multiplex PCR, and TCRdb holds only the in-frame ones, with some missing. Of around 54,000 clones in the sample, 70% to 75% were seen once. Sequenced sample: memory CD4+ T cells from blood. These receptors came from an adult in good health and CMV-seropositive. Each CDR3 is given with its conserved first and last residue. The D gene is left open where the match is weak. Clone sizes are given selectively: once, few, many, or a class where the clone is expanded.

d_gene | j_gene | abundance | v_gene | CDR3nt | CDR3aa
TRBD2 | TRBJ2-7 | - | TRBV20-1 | TGCAGTGCACCTACTAGCGGCGAGCAGTACTTC | CSAPTSGEQYF
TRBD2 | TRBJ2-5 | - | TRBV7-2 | TGTGCCAGCAGCTTAGCTTTCGGACTAGTGGCAGAGACCCAGTACTTC | CASSLAFGLVAETQYF
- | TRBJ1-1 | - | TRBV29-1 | TGCAGCGTTGTGGGGGCGAACACTGAAGCTTTCTTT | CSVVGANTEAFF
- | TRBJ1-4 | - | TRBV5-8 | TGTGCCAGCACCCCCTGGGAGTCTAATGAAAAACTGTTTTTT | CASTPWESNEKLFF
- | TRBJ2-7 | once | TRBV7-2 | TGTGCCAGCAGCTCCCCAGGCTCCTACGAGCAGTACTTC | CASSSPGSYEQYF
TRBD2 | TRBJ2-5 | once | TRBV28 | TGTGCCAGCCCAGTGATACTAGCGGGAGAAGGGGAAGAGACCCAGTACTTC | CASPVILAGEGEETQYF
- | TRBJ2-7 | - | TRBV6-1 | TGTGCCAGCAGCACCGGGACCCATTCCTACGAGCAGTACTTC | CASSTGTHSYEQYF
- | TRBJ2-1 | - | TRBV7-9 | TGTGCCAGCAGCTTACGGGGCGGATCCTACAATGAGCAGTTCTTC | CASSLRGGSYNEQFF
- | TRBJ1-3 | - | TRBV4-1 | TGCGCCAGCAGCCAAAACGCAGGGTGGGCAAACACCATATATTTT | CASSQNAGWANTIYF
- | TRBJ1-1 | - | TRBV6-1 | TGTGCCAGCAGTAGGGACCCGAACACTGAAGCTTTCTTT | CASSRDPNTEAFF
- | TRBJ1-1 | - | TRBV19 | TGTGCCAGCAGAAGAGCCCTATCGAGCTCCTCAATGAACACTGAAGCTTTCTTT | CASRRALSSSSMNTEAFF
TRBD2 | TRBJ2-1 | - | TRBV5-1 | TGCGCCAGCAGCTCCGGACTAGTTATCCATGAGCAGTTCTTC | CASSSGLVIHEQFF
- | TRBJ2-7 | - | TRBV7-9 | TGTGCCAGCAGTCCCATGTCAGGGTCCTACGAGCAGTACTTC | CASSPMSGSYEQYF
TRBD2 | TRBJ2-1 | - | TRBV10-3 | TGTGCCATCAGTGGTAGCGGGAGCCTCCTCTTC | CAISGSGSLLF
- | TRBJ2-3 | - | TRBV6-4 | TGTGCCAGCAGTCTCCTTCCAGATACGCAGTATTTT | CASSLLPDTQYF
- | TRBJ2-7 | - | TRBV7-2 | TGTGCCAGCAGCTTGCGGACCTACGAGCAGTACTTC | CASSLRTYEQYF
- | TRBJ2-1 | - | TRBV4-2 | TGTGCCAGCAGCCAAGAGCCAAGCGAAGAGCAGTTCTTC | CASSQEPSEEQFF
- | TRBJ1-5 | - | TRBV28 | TGTGCCAGCAGAAACGCGGGTGCAAATCAGCCCCAGCATTTT | CASRNAGANQPQHF
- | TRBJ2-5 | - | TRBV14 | TGTGCCAGCAGCCAAGCTGTGCAGGGGCAAGAGACCCAGTACTTC | CASSQAVQGQETQYF
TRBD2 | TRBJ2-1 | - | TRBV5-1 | TGCGCCAGCAGCCCCGGGACTAAAGGATATCTGGATGAGCAGTTCTTC | CASSPGTKGYLDEQFF
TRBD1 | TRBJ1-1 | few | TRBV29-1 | TGCAGCGTTGTCGGGACAGGGGGCACTGAAGCTTTCTTT | CSVVGTGGTEAFF
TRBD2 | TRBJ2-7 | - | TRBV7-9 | TGTGCCAGCACCATAGCGGGGTCCTACGAGCAGTACTTC | CASTIAGSYEQYF
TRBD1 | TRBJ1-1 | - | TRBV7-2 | TGTGCCAGCAGCAGAGGACAGGGTGGGACTGAAGCTTTCTTT | CASSRGQGGTEAFF
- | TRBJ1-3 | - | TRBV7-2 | TGTGCCAGCAGCTTAGTGGGCTCTGGAAACACCATATATTTT | CASSLVGSGNTIYF
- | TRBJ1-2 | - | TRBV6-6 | TGTGCCAGCAGTCAAGGAAGGGGATATGGCTACACCTTC | CASSQGRGYGYTF
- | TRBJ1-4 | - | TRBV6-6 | TGTGCCAGCAGTTCGGGGACGGTAGAAAAACTGTTTTTT | CASSSGTVEKLFF
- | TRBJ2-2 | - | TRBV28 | TGTGCCAGCAGTCAACCTTGGCGGGAGCTGTTTTTT | CASSQPWRELFF
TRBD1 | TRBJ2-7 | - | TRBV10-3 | TGTGCCATCAAAGAAACAGGGGGAGCCTACGAGCAGTACTTC | CAIKETGGAYEQYF
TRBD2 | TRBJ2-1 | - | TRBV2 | TGTGCCAGCAGTGTGTTGATAGCGGGAGAAGGTGAGCAGTTCTTC | CASSVLIAGEGEQFF
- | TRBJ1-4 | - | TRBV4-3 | TGCGCCAGCAGCCAAGATGTCGGGGGCCGTAATGAAAAACTGTTTTTT | CASSQDVGGRNEKLFF
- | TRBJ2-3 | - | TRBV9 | TGTGCCAGCAGCGTGCAGGGTTTTGAATCAGATACGCAGTATTTT | CASSVQGFESDTQYF
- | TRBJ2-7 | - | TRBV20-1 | TGCAGTGCTAGAGCAGCCTACGAGCAGTACTTC | CSARAAYEQYF
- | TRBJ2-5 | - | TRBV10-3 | TGTGCCATCAGTGAGTCGACTCTGGAGACCCAGTACTTC | CAISESTLETQYF
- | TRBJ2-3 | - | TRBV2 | TGTGCCAGCAGTGAAGAGTACACAGATACGCAGTATTTT | CASSEEYTDTQYF
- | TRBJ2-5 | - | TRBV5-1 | TGCGCCAGCAGCTTGGCGGCGGGAACACAAGAGACCCAGTACTTC | CASSLAAGTQETQYF
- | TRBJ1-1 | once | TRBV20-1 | TGCAGTGCCCCCGGGTCCACTGAAGCTTTCTTT | CSAPGSTEAFF
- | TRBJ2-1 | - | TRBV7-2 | TGTGCCAGCAGCTTTTGGAACAATGAGCAGTTCTTC | CASSFWNNEQFF
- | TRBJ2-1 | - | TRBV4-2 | TGTGCCAGCAGCGTGTCCACTGCTGCCAATGAGCAGTTCTTC | CASSVSTAANEQFF
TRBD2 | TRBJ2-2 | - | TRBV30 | TGTGCCTGGAGTTCCATGGGACTAGCGGGAGTGAACACCGGGGAGCTGTTTTTT | CAWSSMGLAGVNTGELFF
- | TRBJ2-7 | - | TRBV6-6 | TGTGCCAGCAGTTTAGACCCCTACGAGCAGTACTTC | CASSLDPYEQYF
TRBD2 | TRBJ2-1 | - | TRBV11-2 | TGTGCCAGCAGCTGGGATGGGGTAGCGGGAGGGAGGAATGAGCAGTTCTTC | CASSWDGVAGGRNEQFF
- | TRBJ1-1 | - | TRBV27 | TGTGCCAGCAGTTTAGACCCGAGGAACCCTTTGAACACTGAAGCTTTCTTT | CASSLDPRNPLNTEAFF
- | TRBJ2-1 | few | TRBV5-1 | TGCGCCAGCAGCTTGGTAGCTCGGGTTGAGCAGTTCTTC | CASSLVARVEQFF
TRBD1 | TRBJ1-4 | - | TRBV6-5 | TGTGCCAGCAGTTTTAACGACAGGGTAATTGAAAAACTGTTTTTT | CASSFNDRVIEKLFF
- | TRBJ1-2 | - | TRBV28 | TGTGCCAGCAGTTTGAGTGCACAGTCCTATGGCTACACCTTC | CASSLSAQSYGYTF